Listed here is a single TCR beta chain. The sample belongs to a study of blood T cell repertoires in COVID-19. Looking at the study overall: The samples span acute and convalescent COVID-19 from the United States, Italy and Spain. PBMCs, B-cell-depleted T cells, or T cells were the source of the cDNA or gDNA that made up the material.

Grouping used clinical history reported by participants in a survey and questionnaire. In the original workflow: From reference gene primer amplification, estimates of nucleated cell counts were derived. The method was immunoSEQ multiplex PCR; TCRdb's version includes in-frame clones alone and lacks a portion of them. The D gene and trimming were derived from the DNA, and the V and J assignments and clone size from that table. This table has around 230,000 clones, just under 90% appearing once. With 4 bases removed from V and 5 bases from J, the gap between germline ends came to 11 bases. Looked up from germline, CDR1 is MGHDK and CDR2 is SYGVNS. The CDR3 extends over 13 amino acids.

Sequencing used PBMCs or T cells enriched from blood (not recorded which). The TCR originated in a woman aged 30 to 39 with acute COVID-19. V usage is TRBV25-1 and J usage is TRBJ1-2; perhaps TRBD1 as D (6 bases). CDR3 nucleotide sequence: TGTGCCAGCAGTGCGGACAGCCGGTATGGCTACACCTTC. Its translation is CASSADSRYGYTF.